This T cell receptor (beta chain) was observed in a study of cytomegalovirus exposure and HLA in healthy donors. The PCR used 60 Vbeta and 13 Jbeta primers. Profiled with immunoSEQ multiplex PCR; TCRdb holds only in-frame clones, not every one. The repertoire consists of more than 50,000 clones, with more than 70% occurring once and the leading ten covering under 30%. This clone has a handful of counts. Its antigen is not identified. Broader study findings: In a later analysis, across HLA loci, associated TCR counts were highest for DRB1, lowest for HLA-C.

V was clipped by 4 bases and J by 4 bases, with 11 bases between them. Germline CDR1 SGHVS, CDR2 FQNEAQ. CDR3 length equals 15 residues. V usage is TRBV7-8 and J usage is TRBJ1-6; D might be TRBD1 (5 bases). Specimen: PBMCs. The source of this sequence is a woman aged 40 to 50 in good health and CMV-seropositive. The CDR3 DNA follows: TGTGCCAGCAGCTCGGTAGACAGTTATAATTCACCCCTCCACTTT. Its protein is CASSSVDSYNSPLHF.